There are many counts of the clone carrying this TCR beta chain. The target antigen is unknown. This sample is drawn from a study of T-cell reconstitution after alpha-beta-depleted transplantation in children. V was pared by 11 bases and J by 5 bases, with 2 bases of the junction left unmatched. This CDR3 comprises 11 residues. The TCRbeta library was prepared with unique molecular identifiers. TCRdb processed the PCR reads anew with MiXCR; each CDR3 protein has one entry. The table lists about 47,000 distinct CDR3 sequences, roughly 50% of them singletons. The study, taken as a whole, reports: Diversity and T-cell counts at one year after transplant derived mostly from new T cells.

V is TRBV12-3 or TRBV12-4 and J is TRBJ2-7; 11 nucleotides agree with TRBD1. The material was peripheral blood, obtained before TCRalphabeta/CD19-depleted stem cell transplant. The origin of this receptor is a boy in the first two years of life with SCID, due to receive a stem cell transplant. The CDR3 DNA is TGTGCCGGGACAGGGGGGAACGAGCAGTACTTC. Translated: CAGTGGNEQYF.